A single sample gave rise to the 21 T cell receptor beta chains below, sequenced in a study of neoadjuvant anti-PD-1 for oral cavity cancer. The protocol was immunoSEQ multiplex PCR, while the TCRdb copy is restricted to in-frame clones and leaves out a portion. The sample includes tens of thousands of clones, over 70% of them seen just once. Sequenced here: PBMCs, sampled before nivolumab (anti-PD-1) treatment. All receptors derive from a person aged 40 to 85 with oral cavity squamous cell carcinoma.

The J gene is TRBJ2-7, the V gene TRBV7-9; the D gene is possibly TRBD2 (6 bases). CDR3 length equals 13 residues. Germline V gene data show CDR1 as SEHNR and CDR2 as FQNEAQ (reference sequence). The V gene lost 4 bases and the J gene lost 1 base, with 8 bases spanning the gap. As DNA, the CDR3 is TGTGCCAGCAGCTCCCGGGGGTCCTACGAGCAGTACTTC. It codes for CASSSRGSYEQYF.

The chain links TRBV7-8 to TRBJ2-7, with 7 bases matching TRBD1. CDR1 and CDR2 (germline): SGHVS, FQNEAQ. Trimming removed 5 bases from V and 4 bases from J; junction bases left unmatched: 11. This CDR3 has 15 residues. Written as DNA, the CDR3 is TGTGCCAGCAGCCCAAGGGACAGAACCTTATACGAGCAGTACTTC. Amino acid sequence: CASSPRDRTLYEQYF.

This chain links TRBV5-1 with TRBJ1-6; D ambiguous. The CDR3 has 16 amino acids. V was cut by 0 bases and J by 0 bases, with 7 bases left in between. Germline CDR1 is SGHRS and CDR2 is YFSETQ. CDR3: CASSLVGPSYNSPLHF. The DNA of the CDR3 is TGCGCCAGCAGCTTGGTGGGCCCCTCCTATAATTCACCCCTCCACTTT.

By share of the sample, this clone is medium-sized (0.01 to 0.1%). J is TRBJ1-2 and V is TRBV19; D gene unclear. Per the germline V gene, CDR1 is LNHDA and CDR2 is SQIVND (reference sequence). The V end was cut by 10 bases, the J end by 5 bases, with 23 bases between. The CDR3 has 15 residues. The CDR3: CATDLSPDQGYGYTF. CDR3 coding DNA: TGTGCCACCGACCTCTCACCAGACCAAGGGTATGGCTACACCTTC.

In its sample, this clone was seen a few times. The rearrangement joins TRBV19 to TRBJ2-7; D possibly corresponds to TRBD1 (6 bases). V lost 5 bases to trimming and J lost 0 bases, with 17 bases between them. The CDR3 sequence is 16 residues long. The V gene's germline CDR1 is LNHDA and CDR2 SQIVND (reference sequence). DNA for the CDR3: TGTGCCAGTAGTCTTGGGACACGGACGAGCTCCTACGAGCAGTACTTC. This sequence encodes CASSLGTRTSSYEQYF.

The CDR3: CASRSAGADEKLFF. DNA for the CDR3: TGTGCCAGCAGGTCGGCAGGGGCTGATGAAAAACTGTTTTTT. The rearrangement links TRBV6-1 to TRBJ1-4; D is perhaps TRBD1 (6 bases). Germline CDR1 is MNHNS and CDR2 is SASEGT. Trimming left V 6 bases short and J 6 bases short, with 14 bases between. The CDR3 length is 14 residues.

The CDR3 region is CASTATGGGDTQYF. CDR3 in DNA: TGTGCCAGCACCGCGACAGGCGGTGGAGATACGCAGTATTTT. V gene TRBV6-1 combines with J gene TRBJ2-3; D perhaps matches TRBD1 (6 bases). The CDR3 spans 14 residues. Germline V gene lookup returns CDR1 MNHNS and CDR2 SASEGT. Trimming pared 7 bases from V and 5 bases from J, leaving 16 bases between.

J is TRBJ1-1 and V is TRBV5-8; D gene uncertain. The CDR3 consists of 16 residues. Germline assignment: CDR1 SGHTS and CDR2 YDEGEE. V was cut by 4 bases and J by 0 bases, with 16 bases left in between. CDR3 DNA sequence: TGTGCCAGCAGCCGCTCAGCCCGCTACATGAACACTGAAGCTTTCTTT. Residues: CASSRSARYMNTEAFF.

This clone was observed once. The chain employs TRBV5-1 and TRBJ2-2; TRBD2 matches at 14 bases. CDR1 and CDR2 (germline): SGHRS, YFSETQ. V shed 4 bases and J 7 bases; nucleotides not matched to a gene: 3. CDR3 length equals 15 residues. The CDR3 coding sequence is TGCGCCAGCAGCACGACTAGCGGGAGGGTCGGGGAGCTGTTTTTT. Protein sequence: CASSTTSGRVGELFF.

The rearrangement uses TRBV10-1 and TRBJ2-1, with 8 bases aligning to TRBD2. Germline CDR1 and CDR2: WNHNN and SYGVQD (reference sequence). The trim removed 5 bases at V and 0 bases at J, leaving 6 bases unmatched. This CDR3 comprises 16 residues. The CDR3 region has the DNA TGCGCCAGCAGTAGTAAGCGGGGGAGCTCCTACAATGAGCAGTTCTTC. Residues: CASSSKRGSSYNEQFF.

This clone was picked up one time. The chain links TRBV28 to TRBJ1-2; TRBD1 is a possible D gene (6 bases). Trimming removed 5 bases at V and 4 bases at J, with 11 bases between. The CDR3 extends over 13 amino acids. CDR1 is MDHEN, CDR2 SYDVKM, per germline. CDR3 in DNA: TGTGCCAGCAGTCTGGACAGAACCTATGGCTACACCTTC. Translating gives CASSLDRTYGYTF.

V usage is TRBV30 and J usage is TRBJ2-4, with D unclear. The germline gives CDR1 GTSNPN, CDR2 SVGIG (reference sequence). CDR3 length: 13 amino acids. Trimming took off 0 bases at V and 7 bases at J, with 10 bases between the two ends. The chain's CDR3 is CAWSVLPRNIQYF. The CDR3 nucleotides are TGTGCCTGGAGTGTACTTCCCCGGAACATTCAGTACTTC.

This chain connects TRBV30 to TRBJ1-5; no clear D gene. The CDR3 is 13 amino acids. Germline lookup yields CDR1 GTSNPN and CDR2 SVGIG (reference sequence). The V end was cut by 2 bases, the J end by 3 bases, with 8 bases between. CDR3 DNA: TGTGCCTGGAGTCGTCGGGACAATCAGCCCCAGCATTTT. As protein: CAWSRRDNQPQHF.

The J gene is TRBJ1-2, the V gene TRBV7-9, with TRBD1 as a possible D gene (6 bases). The CDR3 contains 17 residues. Per germline, CDR1 SEHNR and CDR2 FQNEAQ (reference sequence). Trimming took off 1 base at V and 2 bases at J, with 17 bases between the two ends. CDR3 region: CASSLDGNYQGNYGYTF. The CDR3 region has the DNA TGTGCCAGCAGCTTAGATGGGAATTACCAGGGGAACTATGGCTACACCTTC.

V gene TRBV7-8 combines with J gene TRBJ1-3; D is perhaps TRBD1 (5 bases). Per the germline V gene, CDR1 is SGHVS and CDR2 is FQNEAQ. The germline V and J ends were trimmed by 8 bases and 4 bases, with 9 bases remaining between them. The CDR3 consists of 12 residues. The CDR3 bases are TGTGCCAGCCGGGGGGGAGGAAACACCATATATTTT. Protein sequence: CASRGGGNTIYF. Looking up the rest from reference TRBV7-8 and TRBJ1-3 gives the full variable domain: GAGVSQSPRYKVAKRGQDVALRCDPISGHVSLFWYQQALGQGPEFLTYFQNEAQLDKSGLPSDRFFAERPEGSVSTLKIQRTQQEDSAVYLCASRGGGNTIYFGEGSWLTVV.

The chain links TRBV19 to TRBJ1-4, with D possibly TRBD1 on 6 matching bases. Germline loops: CDR1 LNHDA, CDR2 SQIVND (reference sequence). This CDR3 has 15 residues. CDR3 in DNA: TGTGCTACTAGCCGATCGAGACAGGAGGATGAAAAACTGTTTTTT. Its protein product is CATSRSRQEDEKLFF.

CDR3 nucleotides: TGTGCCAGCAGCCTGGGACAGGGGTTCGGCAATGAGCAGTTCTTC. Translation: CASSLGQGFGNEQFF. This chain links TRBV27 with TRBJ2-1; 10 bases match TRBD1. In germline, CDR1 is MNHEY, CDR2 SMNVEV (reference sequence). V was clipped by 6 bases and J by 6 bases; unmatched bases: 8. The CDR3 consists of 15 residues.

The genes are TRBV7-9 and TRBJ2-7; D tentatively fits TRBD1 or TRBD2 (5 bases each). V lost 5 bases and J lost 3, with 17 bases in between. Germline values: CDR1 SEHNR, CDR2 FQNEAQ (reference sequence). The CDR3 covers 15 residues. Here the CDR3 DNA reads TGTGCCAGCAGCCCCATTAAGGGACGGAGCTACGAGCAGTACTTC. Translating it yields CASSPIKGRSYEQYF.

Note on this clone: The identical CDR3 is also encoded by other nucleotide sequences in the sample. The V and J genes are TRBV2 and TRBJ2-1; 14 bases map to TRBD2. This CDR3 contains 15 residues. J lost 4 bases, V lost 6 bases, and 2 bases had no gene match. Germline V gene lookup returns CDR1 SNHLY and CDR2 FYNNEI. The CDR3 region has the DNA TGTGCCAGCAGGGGACTAGCGGGGGCTTACAATGAGCAGTTCTTC. It translates to CASRGLAGAYNEQFF.

This clone appeared once. V and J are TRBV15 and TRBJ2-5, with 7 bases aligning to TRBD1. The CDR3 runs 16 residues. The germline V gene encodes CDR1 LNHNV and CDR2 YYDKDF (reference sequence). V lost 1 base and J lost 1; bases outside the gene matches: 6. The CDR3 here is CATSRGKGQLQETQYF. In DNA, the CDR3 is TGTGCCACCAGCAGAGGGAAGGGACAGCTCCAAGAGACCCAGTACTTC.

The genes are TRBV2 and TRBJ2-1; no reliable D call. V shed 6 bases and J shed 2 bases, with 2 bases lying between them. The CDR3 length is 11 residues. The germline V gene has CDR1 SNHLY and CDR2 FYNNEI. CDR3 in DNA: TGTGCCAGCAGGACCTACAATGAGCAGTTCTTC. Protein product: CASRTYNEQFF. Filled out from reference TRBV2 and TRBJ2-1, the complete variable domain reads EPEVTQTPSHQVTQMGQEVILRCVPISNHLYFYWYRQILGQKVEFLVSFYNNEISEKSEIFDDQFSVERPDGSNFTLKIRSTKLEDSAMYFCASRTYNEQFFGPGTRLTVL.